This paragraph covers one T cell receptor beta chain sequence. This record comes from a study of blood T cell repertoires in COVID-19. About the research overall: Nucleic acid was either cDNA or gDNA, and it came from T cells, B-cell-depleted T cells, or PBMCs.

Recovered status in Cohort 3 required two negative PCRs, clearance, or symptom resolution. This CDR3 spans 13 amino acids. V lost 2 bases and J lost 4, with 8 bases in between. Original analysis: Reference gene primer amplification yielded estimated nucleated cell counts. TCRdb's copy holds only in-frame clones and misses some; the assay was immunoSEQ multiplex PCR. V, J and clone size are those of that table, while D and trimming were read from the DNA. The sample shows 200,000 to 250,000 clones, roughly 83% of them seen only once. The sequence derives from a woman aged 45-65 years who had recovered from COVID-19. The chain has TRBV12-3 or TRBV12-4 and TRBJ1-2, with a tentative D call TRBD1 (5 bases). Sequenced material: PBMCs or T cells enriched from blood (not recorded which). CDR3 sequence (DNA): TGTGCCAGCAGTTTATCAGGGCCCTATGGCTACACCTTC. Amino acids: CASSLSGPYGYTF.